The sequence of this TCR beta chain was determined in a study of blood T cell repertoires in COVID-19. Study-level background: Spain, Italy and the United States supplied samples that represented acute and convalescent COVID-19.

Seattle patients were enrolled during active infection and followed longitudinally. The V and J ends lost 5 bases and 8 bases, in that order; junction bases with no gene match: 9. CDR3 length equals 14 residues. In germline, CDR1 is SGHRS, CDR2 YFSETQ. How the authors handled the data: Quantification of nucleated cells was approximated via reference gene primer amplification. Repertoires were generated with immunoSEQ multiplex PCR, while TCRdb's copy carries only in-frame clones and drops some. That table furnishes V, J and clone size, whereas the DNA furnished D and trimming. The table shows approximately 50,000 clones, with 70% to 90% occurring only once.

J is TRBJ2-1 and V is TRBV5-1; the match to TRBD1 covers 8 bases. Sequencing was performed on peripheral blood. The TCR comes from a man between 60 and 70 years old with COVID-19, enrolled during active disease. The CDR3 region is CASSSDRGGDEQFF. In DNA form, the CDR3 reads TGCGCCAGCAGTAGTGACAGGGGTGGGGATGAGCAGTTCTTC.